Here is one TCR beta chain with its context. The antigen remains undetermined. This record comes from a study of cytomegalovirus exposure and HLA in healthy donors. This CDR3 contains 15 residues. The V gene end was trimmed by 0 bases and the J gene end by 1 base; junction bases not matched to a gene: 1. The germline V gene has CDR1 SGHDT and CDR2 YYEEEE. Use of 60 Vbeta and 13 Jbeta primers characterized the PCR. Libraries were prepared by immunoSEQ multiplex PCR; TCRdb keeps only in-frame clonotypes and omits some of them. The table shows around 110,000 clones, with 80% to 85% occurring only once. Points from the study as a whole: In a later analysis, TCR beta V- and J-gene trimming was associated with a missense DCLRE1C variant. Using a false discovery rate of 0.05, a later analysis showed that approximately 18,000 TCR beta sequences were associated with HLA alleles.

The chain joins TRBV5-6 to TRBJ1-5; 7 bases are shared with TRBD1. The specimen was PBMCs. This receptor was taken from a young woman in good health and CMV-seronegative. The chain's CDR3 is CASSLGQGSNQPQHF. For the CDR3, the DNA is TGTGCCAGCAGCTTGGGACAGGGCAGCAATCAGCCCCAGCATTTT.